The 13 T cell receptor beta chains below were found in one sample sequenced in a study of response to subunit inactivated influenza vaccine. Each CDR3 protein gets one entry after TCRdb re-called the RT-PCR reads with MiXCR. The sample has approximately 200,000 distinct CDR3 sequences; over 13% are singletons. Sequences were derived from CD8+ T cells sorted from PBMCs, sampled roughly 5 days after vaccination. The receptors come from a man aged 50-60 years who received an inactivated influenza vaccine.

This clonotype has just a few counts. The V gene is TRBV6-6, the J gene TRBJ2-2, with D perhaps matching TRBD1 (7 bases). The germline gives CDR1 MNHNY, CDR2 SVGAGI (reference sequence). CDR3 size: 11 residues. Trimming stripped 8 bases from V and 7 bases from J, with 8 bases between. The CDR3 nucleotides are TGTGCCAGCCAGGGGGGCGGGGAGCTGTTTTTT. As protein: CASQGGGELFF.

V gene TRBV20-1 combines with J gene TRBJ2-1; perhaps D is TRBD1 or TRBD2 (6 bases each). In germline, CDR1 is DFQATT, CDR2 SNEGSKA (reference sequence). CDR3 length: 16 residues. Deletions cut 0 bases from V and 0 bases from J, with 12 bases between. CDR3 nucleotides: TGCAGTGCTAGAGATGTTGGGGGGCCCTCCTACAATGAGCAGTTCTTC. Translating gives CSARDVGGPSYNEQFF.

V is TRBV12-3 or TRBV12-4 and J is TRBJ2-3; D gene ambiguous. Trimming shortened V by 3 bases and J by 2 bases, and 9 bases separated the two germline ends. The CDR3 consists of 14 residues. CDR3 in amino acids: CASSFTKPTDTQYF. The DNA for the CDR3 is TGTGCCAGCAGTTTTACGAAACCCACAGATACGCAGTATTTT.

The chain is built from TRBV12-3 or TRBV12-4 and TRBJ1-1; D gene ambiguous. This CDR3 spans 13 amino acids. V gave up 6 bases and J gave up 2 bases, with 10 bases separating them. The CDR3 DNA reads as TGTGCCAGCAGGCCCCCGGGTAACACTGAAGCTTTCTTT. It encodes CASRPPGNTEAFF.

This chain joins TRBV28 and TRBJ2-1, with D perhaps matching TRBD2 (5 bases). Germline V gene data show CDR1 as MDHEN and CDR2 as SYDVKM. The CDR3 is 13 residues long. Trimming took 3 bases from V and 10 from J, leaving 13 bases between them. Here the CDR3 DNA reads TGTGCCAGCAGTTTCCGTGAGGGCTTGGAGCAGTTCTTC. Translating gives CASSFREGLEQFF.

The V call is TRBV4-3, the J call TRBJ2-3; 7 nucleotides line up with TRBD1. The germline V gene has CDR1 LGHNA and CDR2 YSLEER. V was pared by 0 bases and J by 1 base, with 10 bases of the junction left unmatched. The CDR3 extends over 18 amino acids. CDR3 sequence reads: CASSQDPPDRIGTDTQYF. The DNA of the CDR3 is TGCGCCAGCAGCCAAGATCCTCCGGACAGGATAGGCACAGATACGCAGTATTTT.

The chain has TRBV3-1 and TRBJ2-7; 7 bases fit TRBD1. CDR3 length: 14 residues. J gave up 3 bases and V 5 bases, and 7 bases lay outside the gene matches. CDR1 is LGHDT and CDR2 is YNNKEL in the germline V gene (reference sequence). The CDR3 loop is CASSAPGGFYEQYF. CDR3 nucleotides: TGTGCCAGCAGCGCGCCAGGGGGATTCTACGAGCAGTACTTC.

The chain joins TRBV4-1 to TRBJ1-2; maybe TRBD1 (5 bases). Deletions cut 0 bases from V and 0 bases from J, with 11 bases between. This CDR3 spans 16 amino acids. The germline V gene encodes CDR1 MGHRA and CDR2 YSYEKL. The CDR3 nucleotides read TGCGCCAGCAGCCAAGATATTACAGGTGCTAACTATGGCTACACCTTC. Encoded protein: CASSQDITGANYGYTF.

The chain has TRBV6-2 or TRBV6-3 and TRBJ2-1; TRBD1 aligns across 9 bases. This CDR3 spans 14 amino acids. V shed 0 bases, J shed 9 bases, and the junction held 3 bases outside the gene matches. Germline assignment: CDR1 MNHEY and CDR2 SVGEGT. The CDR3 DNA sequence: TGTGCCAGCAGTTACTCCGGGACAGGGATTGAGCAGTTCTTC. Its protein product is CASSYSGTGIEQFF.

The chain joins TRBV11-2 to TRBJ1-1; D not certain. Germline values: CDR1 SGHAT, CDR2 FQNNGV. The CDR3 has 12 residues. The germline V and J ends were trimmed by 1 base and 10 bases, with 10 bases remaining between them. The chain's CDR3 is CASSLGILGAFF. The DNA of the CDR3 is TGTGCCAGCAGCTTAGGCATACTCGGAGCTTTCTTT. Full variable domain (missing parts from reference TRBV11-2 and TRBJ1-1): EAGVAQSPRYKIIEKRQSVAFWCNPISGHATLYWYQQILGQGPKLLIQFQNNGVVDDSQLPKDRFSAERLKGVDSTLKIQPAKLEDSAVYLCASSLGILGAFFGQGTRLTVV.

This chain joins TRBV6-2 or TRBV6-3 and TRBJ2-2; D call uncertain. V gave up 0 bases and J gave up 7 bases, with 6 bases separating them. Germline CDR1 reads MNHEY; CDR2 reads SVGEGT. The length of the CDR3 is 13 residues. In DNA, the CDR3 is TGTGCCAGCAGTTACTCGGCTTTCGGGGAGCTGTTTTTT. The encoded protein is CASSYSAFGELFF.

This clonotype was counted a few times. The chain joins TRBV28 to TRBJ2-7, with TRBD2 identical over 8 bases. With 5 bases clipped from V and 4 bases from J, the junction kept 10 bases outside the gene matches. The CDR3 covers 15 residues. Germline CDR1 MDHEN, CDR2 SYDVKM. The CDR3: CASSQKPGLGYEQYF. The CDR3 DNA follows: TGTGCCAGCAGTCAAAAACCGGGACTAGGTTACGAGCAGTACTTC.

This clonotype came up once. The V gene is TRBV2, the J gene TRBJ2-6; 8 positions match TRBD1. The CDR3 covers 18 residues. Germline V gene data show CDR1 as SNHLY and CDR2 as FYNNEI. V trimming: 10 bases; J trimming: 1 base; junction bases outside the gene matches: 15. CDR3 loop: CATSGQGFPVSGANVLTF. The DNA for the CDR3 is TGTGCCACCAGCGGACAGGGTTTCCCGGTGTCTGGGGCCAACGTCCTGACTTTC.